What follows describes a single T cell receptor (beta chain). Its specificity is not known. This CDR3 has 18 residues. Germline trimming cut 4 bases from V and 0 bases from J; bases unmatched to any gene: 9. CDR1 and CDR2 (germline): SGHRS, YFSETQ. The data are from a study of Ad26.COV2.S vaccination and SARS-CoV-2 variants. About the study: Dosing was one shot or two shots 56 days apart.

Documented treatment: around 19 received Ad26.COV2.S at low or high dose, single or two shots; five or six received placebo; per-sample allocation not given. On day 63 after the first injection, vaccine and placebo recipients gave samples. Boston hosted the donor, who was an adult aged 18-55 years. Overall study findings and caveats: Analyses of TCR breadth and depth may have underestimated total T cell responses. Vaccine and placebo recipients had similar non-spike TCR breadth.

Sequenced by immunoSEQ multiplex PCR; TCRdb stores in-frame clones only, minus some. Among about 350,000 clones listed, 65% to 90% were seen once. Sample: peripheral blood, taken in a trial of Ad26.COV2.S vaccine versus placebo. This sequence was found in a person aged 18 to 59 who received the Ad26.COV2.S COVID-19 vaccine or a placebo. The chain links TRBV5-1 to TRBJ2-2; 10 nucleotides agree with TRBD1. CDR3 protein: CASSRGWDRGPNTGELFF. The CDR3 bases are TGCGCCAGCAGCCGCGGTTGGGACAGGGGCCCGAACACCGGGGAGCTGTTTTTT.